This TCR beta chain derives from a study of identical twins. General study results and limits: Not following the same donors, the study drew its conclusions from cross-sectional statistical analysis.

Unique molecular identifiers were present on the cDNA, and a universal primer site came from template switching. TCRdb re-called the 5' RACE reads with MiXCR, one entry per CDR3 protein. The sample lists hundreds of thousands of distinct CDR3 sequences; about 18% were seen once. The CDR3 sequence is 13 residues long. Germline-derived CDR1 and CDR2 are MNHNS and SASEGT. Turning to this clonotype: What it binds is not known. Sequence at one end of the junction differs from germline and may be a read error.

Separately, the same data were catalogued under a study of T cells expressing NK-cell markers. That work contributes: Sorted T-cell subsets CD3+CD56+NKG2C+, CD3+CD56+NKG2C- and CD3+CD56-NKG2C+ were TCR beta-sequenced. Just one sequenced donor of eight was HCMV-seronegative, while seven were seropositive.

This clonotype was obtained from a young woman in good health. The sequenced sample was PBMCs. The J gene is TRBJ2-7, the V gene TRBV6-1; 7 nucleotides agree with TRBD1. CDR3 protein: CASSDRATYGQYF. DNA for the CDR3: TGTGCCAGCAGCGACAGGGCGACCTACGGGCAGTACTTC.